The rows below give T cell receptor beta chains drawn from one sample of a study of T cells in narcolepsy. Clones were read by immunoSEQ multiplex PCR, and TCRdb kept only the in-frame ones, dropping some. The sample shows 27,000 or so clones, around 87% of them seen only once. The sample taken for sequencing was memory (CD45RA-) CD4+ T cells from blood. These receptor sequences come from a human donor in good health. The CDR3 runs from the conserved cysteine through the conserved F or W. D genes are given only for firm matches. Size tells how often a clone was seen (once, few, many) or the class of an expanded clone, and some rows leave it out.

>TRBV30|-|TRBJ2-6|TRBD2
CAWSGGGGSGANVLTF
TGTGCCTGGAGTGGGGGCGGGGGCTCTGGGGCCAACGTCCTGACTTTC
>TRBV28|-|TRBJ2-3|TRBD2
CASSPGLAGEGGTDTQYF
TGTGCCAGCAGTCCGGGACTAGCGGGAGAGGGGGGCACAGATACGCAGTATTTT
>TRBV6-1|-|TRBJ2-5|TRBD1
CASSQGQSQETQYF
TGTGCCAGCAGCCAGGGACAGTCACAAGAGACCCAGTACTTC
>TRBV2|-|TRBJ1-5|TRBD1
CASRGDRPNQPQHF
TGTGCCAGCAGGGGGGACAGGCCCAATCAGCCCCAGCATTTT
>TRBV11-2|-|TRBJ2-7|TRBD2
CASSHLVSGGYEQYF
TGTGCCAGCAGCCACCTCGTCAGCGGGGGTTACGAGCAGTACTTC
>TRBV14|-|TRBJ1-2|TRBD1
CASSPQGAGYGYTF
TGTGCCAGCAGCCCACAGGGGGCTGGCTATGGCTACACCTTC
>TRBV4-2|-|TRBJ2-5|TRBD2
CASSQVATSEETQYF
TGTGCCAGCAGCCAAGTAGCTACTAGCGAGGAGACCCAGTACTTC
>TRBV14|-|TRBJ1-2|-
CASSPSITNYGYTF
TGTGCCAGCAGCCCATCGATAACTAACTATGGCTACACCTTC
>TRBV7-9|-|TRBJ1-1|TRBD1
CASSPSPGQVGSGVF
TGTGCCAGCAGCCCATCCCCTGGACAGGTGGGCTCAGGGGTTTTT
>TRBV5-1|-|TRBJ2-7|TRBD1
CASSLKGTGATPVYEQYF
TGCGCCAGCAGCTTGAAAGGGACAGGGGCTACCCCGGTCTACGAGCAGTACTTC
>TRBV21-1|-|TRBJ2-7|-
CASSGYSGTGANEQYF
TGTGCCAGCAGCGGATACTCCGGGACAGGGGCCAACGAGCAGTACTTC
>TRBV19|-|TRBJ1-3|TRBD1
CATSLDRASGNTIYF
TGTGCCACCTCATTGGACAGGGCCTCTGGAAACACCATATATTTT
>TRBV7-9|-|TRBJ2-3|-
CASSPNLGGGTDTQYF
TGTGCCAGCAGCCCTAACCTAGGGGGGGGCACAGATACGCAGTATTTT
>TRBV11-2|-|TRBJ1-1|-
CASSTTGRFSRAFF
TGTGCCAGCAGTACTACAGGGAGATTTAGTCGGGCTTTCTTT
>TRBV18|-|TRBJ2-7|-
CASSAARSIEQYF
TGTGCCAGCTCAGCCGCCAGGTCCATCGAGCAGTACTTC
>TRBV11-2|once|TRBJ1-1|-
CASSIGLGVAFF
TGTGCCAGCAGCATCGGGCTGGGGGTAGCTTTCTTT
>TRBV10-1|-|TRBJ2-3|-
CASSDSGGTGVGTDTQYF
TGCGCCAGCAGTGACTCCGGGGGCACGGGGGTAGGCACAGATACGCAGTATTTT
>TRBV30|-|TRBJ1-5|TRBD1
CAWSKTGISNQPQHF
TGTGCCTGGAGTAAGACAGGGATAAGCAATCAGCCCCAGCATTTT
>TRBV11-2|-|TRBJ2-7|TRBD2
CASSRGLAVSYEQYF
TGTGCCAGCAGCCGAGGCCTAGCGGTGTCCTACGAGCAGTACTTC
>TRBV21-1|-|TRBJ1-1|-
CASSKGRKGAGRTEAFF
TGTGCCAGCAGCAAAGGGCGGAAGGGGGCGGGTAGAACTGAAGCTTTCTTT
>TRBV28|-|TRBJ2-3|TRBD2
CASTGGPSTDTQYF
TGTGCCAGCACGGGAGGGCCCTCGACAGATACGCAGTATTTT
>TRBV6-1|-|TRBJ2-5|-
CATGERRAETQYF
TGTGCCACCGGTGAAAGGAGGGCGGAGACCCAGTACTTC
>TRBV6-5|-|TRBJ1-5|TRBD1
CASSPGQGIEPQHF
TGTGCCAGCAGTCCAGGACAGGGGATTGAGCCCCAGCATTTT
>TRBV28|-|TRBJ1-2|TRBD1
CASSNPGQGNYGYTF
TGTGCCAGCAGTAACCCGGGACAGGGGAACTATGGCTACACCTTC
>TRBV15|once|TRBJ2-3|-
CATSREGLYTGTQYF
TGTGCCACCAGCAGAGAAGGACTATACACAGGTACGCAGTATTTT
>TRBV30|-|TRBJ2-3|TRBD1
CAWSVLDRGTDTQYF
TGTGCCTGGAGTGTTCTGGACAGGGGCACAGATACGCAGTATTTT
>TRBV28|-|TRBJ1-5|TRBD1
CASSSPQGVDQPQHF
TGTGCCAGCAGTAGCCCTCAGGGGGTTGATCAGCCCCAGCATTTT
>TRBV6-5|-|TRBJ1-1|-
CASSRPLTRATEAFF
TGTGCCAGCAGCCGCCCCCTGACGCGGGCCACTGAAGCTTTCTTT
>TRBV15|few|TRBJ2-2|TRBD1
CATSDQGDTGELFF
TGTGCCACCAGTGACCAGGGGGACACCGGGGAGCTGTTTTTT
>TRBV4-3|-|TRBJ1-2|-
CASSQDGNYGYTF
TGCGCCAGCAGCCAAGATGGGAACTATGGCTACACCTTC
>TRBV28|-|TRBJ1-5|TRBD1
CASSPPGTANNQPQHF
TGTGCCAGCAGTCCCCCCGGGACAGCCAACAATCAGCCCCAGCATTTT
>TRBV2|-|TRBJ2-6|-
CASSSTGFGPSGANVLTF
TGTGCCAGCAGTTCTACAGGTTTTGGGCCCTCTGGGGCCAACGTCCTGACTTTC
>TRBV6-6|-|TRBJ1-3|-
CASAPGGGNTIYF
TGTGCCAGCGCCCCGGGGGGTGGAAACACCATATATTTT
>TRBV15|-|TRBJ1-3|-
CATSRGEYAGNTIYF
TGTGCCACCAGCAGAGGGGAATATGCTGGAAACACCATATATTTT
>TRBV19|-|TRBJ1-2|-
CASSITAGDYGYTF
TGTGCCAGTAGTATAACGGCAGGGGACTATGGCTACACCTTC
>TRBV9|-|TRBJ2-5|-
CASSLGGPSSETQYF
TGTGCCAGCAGCCTTGGGGGCCCCAGTTCCGAGACCCAGTACTTC
>TRBV6-5|-|TRBJ1-2|TRBD1
CASSRQGNSGYTF
TGTGCCAGCAGTAGACAGGGTAACTCTGGCTACACCTTC
>TRBV19|-|TRBJ2-5|TRBD1
CASSPRTGTGEETQYF
TGTGCCAGTAGTCCCCGGACAGGGACGGGAGAAGAGACCCAGTACTTC
>TRBV18|-|TRBJ1-2|TRBD1
CASSPPTGQGYGYTF
TGTGCCAGCTCACCACCAACGGGACAGGGGTATGGCTACACCTTC
>TRBV6-1|-|TRBJ1-1|-
CASANRDEAFF
TGTGCCAGCGCCAACAGGGACGAAGCTTTCTTT
>TRBV28|-|TRBJ1-1|-
CASTKDGNTEAFF
TGTGCCAGCACCAAGGACGGGAACACTGAAGCTTTCTTT
>TRBV14|-|TRBJ1-2|-
CASSQVVQIYGYTF
TGTGCCAGCAGCCAAGTAGTACAGATCTATGGCTACACCTTC
>TRBV10-3|-|TRBJ2-5|-
CAISESGGETQYF
TGTGCCATCAGTGAGTCGGGGGGCGAGACCCAGTACTTC
>TRBV10-3|-|TRBJ2-1|TRBD2
CAISEGGGSYNEQFF
TGTGCCATCAGTGAGGGCGGGGGGTCTTACAATGAGCAGTTCTTC
>TRBV7-9|-|TRBJ1-1|-
CASSSPGPLIRDTEAFF
TGTGCCAGCAGCTCGCCGGGACCGCTCATCCGGGACACTGAAGCTTTCTTT
>TRBV7-9|once|TRBJ1-2|-
CASSPLGGVLIYGYTF
TGTGCCAGCAGCCCTCTGGGGGGGGTATTAATCTATGGCTACACCTTC
>TRBV9|-|TRBJ2-1|TRBD1
CASSLGQGSYNEQFF
TGTGCCAGCAGCCTCGGACAGGGATCCTACAATGAGCAGTTCTTC
>TRBV19|-|TRBJ2-7|-
CASSWTGGTYEQYF
TGTGCCAGTAGCTGGACCGGAGGGACCTACGAGCAGTACTTC
>TRBV6-6|once|TRBJ1-2|-
CASSRGGGLYGYTF
TGTGCCAGCAGTAGAGGTGGGGGTCTCTATGGCTACACCTTC
>TRBV11-2|-|TRBJ1-2|-
CASSPLAINYGYTF
TGTGCCAGCAGCCCACTTGCCATTAACTATGGCTACACCTTC